The 26 T cell receptor beta chains below were found in one sample sequenced in a study of T cells generated in artificial thymic organoids. TCRalpha and TCRbeta libraries were amplified separately by semi-nested PCR with TRAC or TRBC reverse primers. A single record per CDR3 protein comes from TCRdb applying MiXCR to the 5' RACE reads. The sample holds fewer than 9,000 distinct CDR3 sequences; about a sixth are singletons and the top ten take 1.4%. The sample taken for sequencing was naive CD8+ T cells from the thymus. Stated subset: CD3+TCRalphabeta+CD8SP T cells; for blood, CD45RO-CCR7+ naive CD8+ T cells. These receptors originate from a human donor who gave cord blood stem cells for thymic organoid culture, a cardiac surgery patient who gave postnatal thymus, or a blood donor (not recorded which).

This clonotype is judged medium-sized (0.01 to 0.1%). This rearrangement joins TRBV20-1 to TRBJ2-5; 11 bases line up with TRBD1. Germline CDR1 reads DFQATT; CDR2 reads SNEGSKA (reference sequence). The CDR3 is made up of 15 amino acids. V lost 2 bases and J lost 3; bases outside the gene matches: 5. The CDR3 bases are TGCAGTGCTAGAACTAGGGACAGGGGGAAAGAGACCCAGTACTTC. Translated, it gives CSARTRDRGKETQYF.

In this sample, this clonotype is medium-sized. This chain connects TRBV7-9 to TRBJ2-1; D tentatively reads TRBD1 or TRBD2 (5 bases each). The CDR3 covers 13 residues. V dropped 7 bases and J dropped 6 bases, with 13 bases sitting between them. Per the germline V gene, CDR1 is SEHNR and CDR2 is FQNEAQ (reference sequence). The CDR3 DNA is TGTGCCAGCAACCTCAGGGCGGGCAATGAGCAGTTCTTC. This codes for CASNLRAGNEQFF.

CDR3 region: CASSQGLAGAWYEQFF. The CDR3, as DNA: TGTGCCAGCAGCCAGGGACTAGCGGGAGCATGGTATGAGCAGTTCTTC. The chain uses TRBV3-1 and TRBJ2-1; 14 nucleotides match TRBD2. This CDR3 has 16 residues. V gave up 3 bases and J gave up 8 bases; unmatched junction bases: 6. CDR1 is LGHDT and CDR2 is YNNKEL in the germline V gene (reference sequence).

This clonotype was seen a few times. Written as DNA, the CDR3 is TGTGCCAGCAGTTTGGTGGCAGGGCTGGGCACTGAAGCTTTCTTT. Its protein is CASSLVAGLGTEAFF. J is TRBJ1-1 and V is TRBV12-3 or TRBV12-4; a weak D match, TRBD1 (5 bases). Trimming removed 3 bases from V and 4 bases from J, with 15 bases in between. The CDR3 has 15 amino acids.

This clonotype is labeled medium-sized. This sequence joins TRBV4-3 and TRBJ2-1, with no clear D. There are 13 residues in the CDR3. Trimming left V 6 bases short and J 4 bases short, with 10 bases between. Germline assignment: CDR1 LGHNA and CDR2 YSLEER. CDR3 in DNA: TGCGCCAGCAGTTTTGGTGTATACAATGAGCAGTTCTTC. As protein: CASSFGVYNEQFF.

In the case of this clonotype: This may be a read error: a much more frequent sequence differs by one nucleotide. The V gene is TRBV10-3, the J gene TRBJ2-7, with 8 bases that match TRBD1. CDR1 ENHRY and CDR2 SYGVKD come from the germline V gene. The CDR3 is 12 amino acids. After removal of 7 bases from V and 2 bases from J, the junction contained 1 base not matched to a gene. The CDR3 loop reads CAIMDRAYEQYF. The CDR3, as DNA: TGTGCCATCATGGACAGGGCCTACGAGCAGTACTTC.

The CDR3 region is CASSLTAGMVGPTDTQYF. CDR3 DNA sequence: TGTGCCAGCAGTTTAACGGCGGGGATGGTTGGTCCCACAGATACGCAGTATTTT. This rearrangement joins TRBV27 to TRBJ2-3; possibly TRBD2 for D (6 bases). Germline CDR1 and CDR2: MNHEY and SMNVEV (reference sequence). V shed 2 bases and J shed 2 bases, with 20 bases lying between them. CDR3 length equals 18 residues.

By frequency in the sample, this clonotype is medium-sized. The chain has TRBV6-5 and TRBJ2-2; no clear D. Germline CDR1 and CDR2: MNHEY and SVGAGI. This CDR3 is 12 amino acids long. V lost 2 bases, J lost 6 bases, and 4 bases lay in between. The CDR3 sequence is CASSYRAGELFF. In DNA form, the CDR3 reads TGTGCCAGCAGTTACAGGGCCGGGGAGCTGTTTTTT.

In the case of this clonotype: This could be a read error, since a much larger clone is one nucleotide away. This chain joins TRBV18 and TRBJ1-4; D remains ambiguous. The germline CDR1 and CDR2 sequences are KGHSH and LQKENI. The CDR3 runs to 16 residues. The CDR3 loop is CASSPLAAEDNGKLFF. For the CDR3, the DNA is TGTGCCAGCTCACCACTAGCAGCGGAAGATAATGGAAAACTGTTTTTT.

This clonotype was recorded at least ten times. This rearrangement joins TRBV12-2 to TRBJ2-3; the DNA was not compared with TRBD2, the D call given in the table. TRBV12-2 counts as a pseudogene. This CDR3 comprises 18 residues. The CDR3 DNA sequence: TGTGCAAGCCCTACCTGGACTAGCGGGAGTTATGGGCCAGATACGCAGTATTTT. Residues: CASPTWTSGSYGPDTQYF.

This clonotype is classed as medium-sized. The chain carries TRBV19 and TRBJ2-7, with 7 bases identical to TRBD2. Germline CDR1 reads LNHDA; CDR2 reads SQIVND (reference sequence). The CDR3 sequence is 12 residues long. V was clipped by 7 bases and J by 3 bases; unmatched bases: 3. The CDR3 loop is CASMGGSYEQYF. The CDR3 DNA reads TGTGCCAGTATGGGCGGGAGCTACGAGCAGTACTTC. The whole variable domain, remainder taken from reference TRBV19 and TRBJ2-7, is DGGITQSPKYLFRKEGQNVTLSCEQNLNHDAMYWYRQDPGQGLRLIYYSQIVNDFQKGDIAEGYSVSREKKESFPLTVTSAQKNPTAFYLCASMGGSYEQYFGPGTRLTVT.

This clonotype is medium-sized by share. One junction end disagrees with the germline gene, perhaps due to a read error. The gene calls are TRBV2 and TRBJ1-4; possibly TRBD1 for D (6 bases). Germline assignment: CDR1 SNHLY and CDR2 FYNNEI. This CDR3 has 18 amino acids. DNA for the CDR3: TGTGCCAGCACTGAATGGTTTGGGGGCGACTTATCTAATGAAAAACTGTTTTTT. Translation gives CASTEWFGGDLSNEKLFF.

The chain is built from TRBV15 and TRBJ2-7, with 8 bases lining up with TRBD1. Per the germline V gene, CDR1 is LNHNV and CDR2 is YYDKDF (reference sequence). CDR3 length equals 12 residues. V lost 5 bases to trimming and J lost 6 bases; unmatched junction nucleotides: 3. For the CDR3, the DNA is TGTGCCACCAGCCTGGACAGGGTCGAGCAGTACTTC. Its translation: CATSLDRVEQYF.

This clonotype was recorded many times. This rearrangement joins TRBV3-1 to TRBJ2-7; D is uncertain. V lost 5 bases to trimming and J lost 1 base, with 6 bases between them. The V gene's germline CDR1 is LGHDT and CDR2 YNNKEL (reference sequence). CDR3 length: 12 residues. CDR3 sequence reads: CASSSSSYEQYF. The CDR3 DNA reads as TGTGCCAGCAGCTCCAGTTCCTACGAGCAGTACTTC.

Judged by abundance, this clonotype is medium-sized (0.01 to 0.1%). The V gene is TRBV4-2, the J gene TRBJ2-5; perhaps TRBD1 as D (6 bases). Trimming left V 1 base short and J 2 bases short, with 14 bases between. Germline CDR1 and CDR2: LGHNA and YNFKEQ. CDR3 size: 16 residues. In DNA, the CDR3 is TGTGCCAGCAGCCAAGGCGAGGGGGAGCTACAAGAGACCCAGTACTTC. Translating it yields CASSQGEGELQETQYF.

This clonotype is categorized as medium-sized. The chain carries TRBV12-3 or TRBV12-4 and TRBJ2-7; 11 nucleotides align to TRBD1. Trimming removed 6 bases from V and 1 base from J; junction bases left unmatched: 5. This CDR3 has 15 amino acids. This CDR3 is CASRRTGGSSYEQYF. The CDR3 DNA follows: TGTGCCAGCAGACGGACAGGGGGCTCGTCCTACGAGCAGTACTTC.

Remarks on this clonotype: A single base separates this from a much larger clone, so it may be a read error. The CDR3 DNA reads as TGTACCATCAGTGGCATTTACAATGAGCAGTTCTTC. Protein product: CTISGIYNEQFF. The V gene is TRBV10-3, the J gene TRBJ2-1; D uncertain. Germline V gene data show CDR1 as ENHRY and CDR2 as SYGVKD. This CDR3 region has 12 residues.

This clonotype was recorded at least ten times. V gene TRBV10-3 combines with J gene TRBJ2-3, with a tentative D call TRBD1 (6 bases). V dropped 3 bases and J dropped 4 bases, with 11 bases sitting between them. The CDR3 has 14 amino acids. Per the germline V gene, CDR1 is ENHRY and CDR2 is SYGVKD. The CDR3 is CAISDRGGADTQYF. Written as DNA, the CDR3 is TGTGCCATCAGTGACAGGGGTGGAGCAGATACGCAGTATTTT.

V and J are TRBV4-3 and TRBJ2-1, with unresolved D. The V gene lost 1 base and the J gene lost 7 bases, with 14 bases spanning the gap. This CDR3 has 15 amino acids. Germline CDR1 LGHNA, CDR2 YSLEER. CDR3 DNA: TGCGCCAGCAGCCAAGTCGGGCCCGAGGTAAATGAGCAGTTCTTC. Amino acid sequence: CASSQVGPEVNEQFF.

V gene TRBV27 combines with J gene TRBJ2-1, with D perhaps matching TRBD1 (6 bases). The V gene lost 5 bases and the J gene lost 6 bases, with 14 bases spanning the gap. Germline V gene sequence: CDR1 MNHEY, CDR2 SMNVEV (reference sequence). The CDR3 covers 14 residues. The CDR3, as DNA: TGTGCCAGCAGTCTTAGCGTAGGGGGCAATGAGCAGTTCTTC. The encoded protein is CASSLSVGGNEQFF.

This clonotype was seen once. The chain joins TRBV19 to TRBJ2-3; D unclear. The CDR3 extends over 15 amino acids. V shed 3 bases and J shed 0 bases, with 10 bases lying between them. Germline V gene lookup returns CDR1 LNHDA and CDR2 SQIVND (reference sequence). Here the CDR3 DNA reads TGTGCCAGTAGTATGGAATATGCAAGCACAGATACGCAGTATTTT. It encodes CASSMEYASTDTQYF.

This clonotype was seen at least ten times. The chain is built from TRBV18 and TRBJ2-5; 11 bases fit TRBD2. This CDR3 comprises 17 residues. CDR1 is KGHSH and CDR2 is LQKENI in the germline V gene. Unmatched junction bases numbered 11, after V lost 5 bases and J lost 3 bases. CDR3: CASSIGSVLAGEETQYF. The CDR3 DNA reads as TGTGCCAGCTCAATCGGATCCGTACTAGCGGGGGAAGAGACCCAGTACTTC.

This clonotype was recorded at least ten times. The rearrangement joins TRBV4-1 to TRBJ1-4; D is ambiguous. The germline CDR1 and CDR2 sequences are MGHRA and YSYEKL. The germline V and J ends were trimmed by 4 bases and 1 base, with 10 bases remaining between them. This CDR3 is 15 amino acids long. CDR3 nucleotides: TGCGCCAGCAGCCCCCCGGACGGAACTAATGAAAAACTGTTTTTT. This sequence encodes CASSPPDGTNEKLFF.

This clonotype was observed many times. The genes are TRBV28 and TRBJ2-7; D remains ambiguous. V dropped 4 bases and J dropped 4 bases, with 5 bases sitting between them. CDR1 MDHEN and CDR2 SYDVKM come from the germline V gene. The CDR3 extends over 11 amino acids. CDR3 nucleotide sequence: TGTGCCAGCAGTTCTCCGTACGAGCAGTACTTC. Amino acids: CASSSPYEQYF.

This clonotype is categorized as medium-sized. This rearrangement joins TRBV27 to TRBJ2-3; D unresolved. CDR1 and CDR2 from the germline V gene are MNHEY and SMNVEV (reference sequence). This CDR3 is built from 13 residues. Trimming shortened V by 4 bases and J by 4 bases, and 9 bases separated the two germline ends. The CDR3 protein is CASSSYYPDTQYF. CDR3 sequence (DNA): TGTGCCAGCAGTTCCTACTATCCAGATACGCAGTATTTT.

The chain employs TRBV29-1 and TRBJ2-1, with 9 bases fitting TRBD2. Trimming cost V 8 bases and J 0 bases; bases outside gene matches: 8. The germline gives CDR1 SQVTM, CDR2 ANQGSEA. The CDR3 has 15 residues. CDR3 DNA sequence: TGCAGCTTGGTGGGACTAGCAGACTCCTACAATGAGCAGTTCTTC. Residues: CSLVGLADSYNEQFF.